These T cell receptor beta chains were read from a single sample in a study of regulatory T cells in long-lasting Graves disease. TCRdb fed the multiplex PCR reads into MiXCR, producing one record per CDR3 protein. Among about 360,000 distinct CDR3 sequences listed, under 20% were seen once. The sample was also linked to a second study, of T cells in Graves' hyperthyroidism and ophthalmopathy.

The sequences come from peripheral blood mononuclear cells (PBMCs), collected at new diagnosis, from a patient treated with antithyroid drugs. These receptors all stem from a woman aged 18-35 years with Graves disease. CDR3s include the opening cysteine and the closing phenylalanine or tryptophan. A D gene is named only where the DNA matches it firmly. Some rows mark clone size as missing; the rest say once, few, many or name a class of expanded clone.

TRBV20-1	many	TRBJ2-1	.	CSARGAGRGPQQFF	TGCAGTGCTAGAGGGGCGGGGCGCGGTCCCCAGCAGTTCTTC
TRBV14	few	TRBJ1-2	.	CASSQRGAPNGYTF	TGTGCCAGCAGCCAAAGGGGGGCGCCCAATGGCTACACCTTC
TRBV30	many	TRBJ1-1	TRBD1	CAWSPNRGEAFF	TGTGCCTGGAGTCCTAACAGGGGGGAAGCTTTCTTT
TRBV6-5	.	TRBJ1-6	.	CASSYSTQYYNSPLHF	TGTGCCAGCAGTTACTCGACACAGTACTATAATTCACCCCTCCACTTT
TRBV20-1	few	TRBJ1-5	TRBD1	CSATRDRDFNQPQHF	TGCAGTGCTACCCGGGACAGGGATTTCAATCAGCCCCAGCATTTT
TRBV29-1	many	TRBJ2-7	.	CSPNGRLYEQYF	TGCAGCCCCAATGGGAGATTGTACGAGCAGTACTTC
TRBV20-1	many	TRBJ2-5	.	CSVRLNRVEVSETQYF	TGCAGTGTCCGCCTAAACAGGGTTGAGGTCTCCGAGACCCAGTACTTC
TRBV20-1	.	TRBJ2-7	TRBD1	CSASPGQGDYEQYF	TGCAGTGCTAGCCCTGGACAGGGGGACTACGAGCAGTACTTC
TRBV14	.	TRBJ2-7	.	CASSLTGPVEQYF	TGTGCCAGCAGCCTTACCGGACCTGTCGAGCAGTACTTC
TRBV27	once	TRBJ2-7	TRBD1	CASSTGQGVNYQSYEQYF	TGTGCCAGCAGTACCGGACAGGGCGTAAATTATCAGTCATACGAGCAGTACTTC